This T cell receptor beta chain derives from a study of blood T cell repertoires in COVID-19. Study-wide context: T cells, B-cell-depleted T cells, or PBMCs supplied cDNA or gDNA.

Assay used: immunoSEQ multiplex PCR; TCRdb lists only in-frame clones, some missing. Of almost 70,000 clones in the sample, more than 70% are singletons; the top ten hold about 6.4%. V gave up 0 bases and J gave up 6 bases; unmatched junction bases: 11. The CDR3 length is 17 residues. The germline V gene encodes CDR1 ENHRY and CDR2 SYGVKD. Sample: peripheral blood. The TCR was taken from a woman aged 65 to 85 with acute or convalescent COVID-19. The rearrangement links TRBV10-3 to TRBJ2-1, with 7 bases fitting TRBD2. The CDR3 DNA is TGTGCCATCAGTGAGTCGATGGGCGGGAGCGTCGGCAATGAGCAGTTCTTC. It codes for CAISESMGGSVGNEQFF.